These 13 T cell receptor beta chains originate from one sample sequenced in a study of CD8 T cells in ankylosing spondylitis. In TCRdb, the 5' RACE reads were re-called with MiXCR into one record per CDR3 protein. The sample comprises more than 650,000 distinct CDR3 sequences, 10% to 15% of which are singletons, and 0.45% to 0.6% rests with the top ten. Antigens for these TCRs are unknown. Findings and limits, study-wide: The study identified a TCR beta motif of seven or eight highly homologous variants that appeared characteristic of ankylosing spondylitis blood.

Sequencing was done on a sample of blood, either unsorted or a sorted T cell fraction (not recorded which). The receptors were gathered from a male donor with ankylosing spondylitis.

The J gene is TRBJ2-2, the V gene TRBV7-2; unclear D gene. CDR3 length: 14 residues. V lost 5 bases and J 4 bases, leaving 11 bases between the germline ends. Germline V CDR1 and CDR2: SGHTA, FQGNSA. The CDR3 loop is CASSQYTATGELFF. Written as DNA, the CDR3 is TGTGCCAGCAGCCAGTATACAGCCACCGGGGAGCTGTTTTTT.

The J gene is TRBJ1-6, the V gene TRBV12-3 or TRBV12-4, with D unclear. The CDR3 totals 16 residues. The V end lost 8 bases, the J end lost 1 base, and 15 bases lay between the germline ends. CDR3: CASGVSGVSYNSPLHF. The DNA of the CDR3 is TGTGCCAGCGGGGTTTCAGGAGTTTCCTATAATTCACCCCTCCACTTT.

This clonotype was detected only a few times. The chain joins TRBV28 to TRBJ2-7; D perhaps matches TRBD2 (5 bases). The length of the CDR3 is 12 residues. Trimming stripped 3 bases from V and 6 bases from J, with 9 bases between. Germline CDR1 reads MDHEN; CDR2 reads SYDVKM. The CDR3 coding sequence is TGTGCCAGCAGTTTTGAGGCGGGCGAGCAGTACTTC. This sequence encodes CASSFEAGEQYF.

The chain recombines TRBV4-1 with TRBJ2-1; no firm D call. The CDR3 loop spans 16 amino acids. Looked up from germline, CDR1 is MGHRA and CDR2 is YSYEKL. V lost 5 bases and J 0 bases, leaving 14 bases between the germline ends. The CDR3 is CASSYSLVGSYNEQFF. The CDR3 DNA is TGCGCCAGCAGCTATAGCCTGGTGGGCTCCTACAATGAGCAGTTCTTC.

This clonotype was seen a few times. This sequence joins TRBV5-1 and TRBJ1-1, with 12 positions matching TRBD1. Germline V gene sequence: CDR1 SGHRS, CDR2 YFSETQ. Losses at the gene ends were 2 bases for V and 3 bases for J; bases not matched to a gene: 5. The CDR3 is made up of 16 amino acids. This CDR3 reads CASSLEGQGAYTEAFF. CDR3 DNA: TGCGCCAGCAGCTTAGAGGGACAGGGGGCTTACACTGAAGCTTTCTTT.

The CDR3 reads CASSLEGAQGTQYF. DNA for the CDR3: TGCGCCAGCAGCTTAGAGGGGGCGCAGGGGACGCAGTATTTT. The J gene is TRBJ2-3, the V gene TRBV5-1, with 7 bases that match TRBD1. The CDR3 consists of 14 residues. Germline loops: CDR1 SGHRS, CDR2 YFSETQ. V shed 2 bases and J 9 bases; nucleotides not matched to a gene: 9.

This clonotype turned up a few times. This chain joins TRBV5-1 and TRBJ1-3; D not certain. The CDR3 sequence is 16 residues long. Per the germline V gene, CDR1 is SGHRS and CDR2 is YFSETQ. Trimming pared 4 bases from V and 0 bases from J, leaving 14 bases between. The CDR3 loop reads CASSEVWSSSGNTIYF. In DNA form, the CDR3 reads TGCGCCAGCAGCGAGGTTTGGTCATCCTCTGGAAACACCATATATTTT. Full variable domain (missing parts from reference TRBV5-1 and TRBJ1-3): KAGVTQTPRYLIKTRGQQVTLSCSPISGHRSVSWYQQTPGQGLQFLFEYFSETQRNKGNFPGRFSGRQFSNSRSEMNVSTLELGDSALYLCASSEVWSSSGNTIYFGEGSWLTVV.

The table lists this clonotype with a count of one. The V gene is TRBV4-3, the J gene TRBJ2-7, with TRBD2 matching over 7 bases. This CDR3 is built from 16 residues. The germline V gene encodes CDR1 LGHNA and CDR2 YSLEER. V lost 4 bases to trimming and J lost 2 bases; unmatched junction nucleotides: 11. The chain's CDR3 is CASSRRSASGTYEQYF. Written as DNA, the CDR3 is TGCGCCAGCAGCCGCCGAAGCGCTAGCGGTACCTACGAGCAGTACTTC.

The rearrangement links TRBV12-3 or TRBV12-4 to TRBJ1-1; no definite D call. The CDR3 totals 12 residues. V lost 3 bases to trimming and J lost 6 bases, with 8 bases between them. The CDR3 here is CASSLGVPEAFF. As DNA, the CDR3 is TGTGCCAGCAGTTTGGGTGTCCCTGAAGCTTTCTTT.

V and J are TRBV5-1 and TRBJ2-2; D remains unclear. From germline, CDR1 is SGHRS and CDR2 YFSETQ. The CDR3 runs to 15 residues. V shed 0 bases and J shed 1 base, with 7 bases lying between them. CDR3 residues: CASSLAEQNTGELFF. In DNA, the CDR3 is TGCGCCAGCAGCTTGGCCGAACAGAACACCGGGGAGCTGTTTTTT.

There are a few counts of this clonotype. V is TRBV12-3 or TRBV12-4 and J is TRBJ2-2; TRBD2 matches 9 bases. The CDR3 is 17 residues long. Germline trimming cut 1 base from V and 2 bases from J; bases unmatched to any gene: 5. CDR3 sequence (DNA): TGTGCCAGCAGTTTAGGTAGCGGGAGTCCAAACACCGGGGAGCTGTTTTTT. It encodes CASSLGSGSPNTGELFF.

This clonotype turned up a few times. The CDR3, as DNA: TGTGCCAGCAGTTACGGGCTAGCGGGAGGCCCTGACGAGCAGTACTTC. Amino acid sequence: CASSYGLAGGPDEQYF. V is TRBV6-2 or TRBV6-3 and J is TRBJ2-7; 11 bases map to TRBD2. V gave up 2 bases and J gave up 5 bases; unmatched junction bases: 8. CDR1 is MNHEY, CDR2 SVGEGT, per germline. The CDR3 has 16 amino acids.

This clonotype was counted a few times. The chain joins TRBV7-2 to TRBJ1-1, with 7 bases fitting TRBD1. J gave up 8 bases and V 8 bases, and 17 bases lay outside the gene matches. The CDR3 has 15 amino acids. CDR1 SGHTA and CDR2 FQGNSA come from the germline V gene. The CDR3 nucleotides are TGTGCCAGCCGCTCCCTTACCACGACAGGGCTCGAAGCTTTCTTT. Translated, it gives CASRSLTTTGLEAFF.